This TCR beta chain was observed in a study of graft-versus-host responses after intestinal transplantation. Germline loops: CDR1 SEHNR, CDR2 FQNEAQ (reference sequence). V was pared by 4 bases and J by 9 bases, with 13 bases between. CDR3 length equals 13 residues. Produced via immunoSEQ multiplex PCR; TCRdb's table is partial and in-frame only. The table shows about 97,000 clones, with about 93% occurring only once. This clonotype was obtained from a human patient who received an intestinal transplant, so some T cells may come from the graft donor. Material: PBMCs, obtained 450 to 480 days after intestinal transplant. This chain uses TRBV7-9 with TRBJ2-1; tentative D call: TRBD2 (5 bases). The CDR3, as DNA: TGTGCCAGCAGCTCACCGGGGTCAACTGAGCAGTTCTTC. Protein product: CASSSPGSTEQFF.